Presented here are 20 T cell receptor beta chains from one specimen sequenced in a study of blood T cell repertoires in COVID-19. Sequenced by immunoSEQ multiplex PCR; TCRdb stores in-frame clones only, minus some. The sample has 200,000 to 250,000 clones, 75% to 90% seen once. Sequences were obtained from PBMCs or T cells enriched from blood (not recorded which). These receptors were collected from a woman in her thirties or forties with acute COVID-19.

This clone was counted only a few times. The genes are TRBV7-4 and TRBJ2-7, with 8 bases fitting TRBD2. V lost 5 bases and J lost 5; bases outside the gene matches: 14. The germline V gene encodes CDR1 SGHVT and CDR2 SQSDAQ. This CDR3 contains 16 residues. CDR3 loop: CASSPYRSGGKNEQYV. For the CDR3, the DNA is TGTGCCAGCAGCCCCTATCGGAGCGGGGGAAAGAACGAGCAGTACGTC.

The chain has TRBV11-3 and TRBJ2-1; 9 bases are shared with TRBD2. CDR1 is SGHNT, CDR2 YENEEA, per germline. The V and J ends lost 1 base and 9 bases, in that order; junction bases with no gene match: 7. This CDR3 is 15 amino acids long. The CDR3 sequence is CASSLVAGGRGEQFF. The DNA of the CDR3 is TGTGCCAGCAGCTTAGTGGCGGGGGGGCGCGGTGAGCAGTTCTTC.

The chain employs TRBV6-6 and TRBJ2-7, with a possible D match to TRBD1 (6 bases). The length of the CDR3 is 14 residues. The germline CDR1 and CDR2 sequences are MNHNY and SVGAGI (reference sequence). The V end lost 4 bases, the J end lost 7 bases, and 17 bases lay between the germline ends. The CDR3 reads CASSSSDRQWEQYF. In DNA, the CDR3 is TGTGCCAGCAGTTCCTCGGACAGACAGTGGGAGCAGTACTTC.

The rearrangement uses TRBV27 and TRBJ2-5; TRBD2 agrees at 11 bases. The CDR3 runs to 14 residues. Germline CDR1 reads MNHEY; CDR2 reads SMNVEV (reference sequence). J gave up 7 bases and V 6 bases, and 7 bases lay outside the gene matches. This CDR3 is CASRVAGGPGTQYF. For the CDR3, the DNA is TGTGCCAGCAGAGTAGCGGGGGGGCCTGGGACCCAGTACTTC.

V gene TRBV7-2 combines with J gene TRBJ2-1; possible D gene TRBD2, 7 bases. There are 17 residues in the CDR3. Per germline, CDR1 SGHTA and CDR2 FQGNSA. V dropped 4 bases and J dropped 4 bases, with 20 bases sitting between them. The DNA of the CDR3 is TGTGCCAGCAGCTCGGTGCAGGGGAGGGGGATTTACAATGAGCAGTTCTTC. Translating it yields CASSSVQGRGIYNEQFF.

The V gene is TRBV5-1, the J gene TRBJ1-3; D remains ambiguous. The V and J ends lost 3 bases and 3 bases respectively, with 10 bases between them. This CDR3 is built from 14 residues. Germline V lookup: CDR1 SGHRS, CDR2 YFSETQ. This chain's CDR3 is CASSSPADGNTIYF. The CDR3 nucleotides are TGCGCCAGCAGCTCCCCGGCGGATGGAAACACCATATATTTT. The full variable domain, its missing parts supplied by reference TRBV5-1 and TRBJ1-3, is KAGVTQTPRYLIKTRGQQVTLSCSPISGHRSVSWYQQTPGQGLQFLFEYFSETQRNKGNFPGRFSGRQFSNSRSEMNVSTLELGDSALYLCASSSPADGNTIYFGEGSWLTVV.

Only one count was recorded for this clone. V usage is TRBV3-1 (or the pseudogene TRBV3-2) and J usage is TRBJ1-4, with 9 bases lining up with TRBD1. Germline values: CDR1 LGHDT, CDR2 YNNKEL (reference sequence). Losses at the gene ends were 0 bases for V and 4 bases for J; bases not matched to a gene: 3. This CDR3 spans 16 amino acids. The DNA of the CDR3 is TGTGCCAGCAGCCAAGATCGACAGGGGGGTAATGAAAAACTGTTTTTT. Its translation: CASSQDRQGGNEKLFF.

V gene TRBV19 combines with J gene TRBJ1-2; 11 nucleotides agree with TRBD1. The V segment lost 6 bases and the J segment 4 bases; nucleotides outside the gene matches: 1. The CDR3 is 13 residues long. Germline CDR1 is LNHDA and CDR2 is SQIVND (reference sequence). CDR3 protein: CASRGTGGYGYTF. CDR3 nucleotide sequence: TGTGCCAGTAGGGGGACAGGGGGCTATGGCTACACCTTC.

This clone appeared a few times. DNA of the CDR3: TGCGCCAGCAGCTATGGGACAGCTGAAGCTTTCTTT. Its protein is CASSYGTAEAFF. The chain couples TRBV5-1 to TRBJ1-1, with TRBD1 matching 7 bases. Trimming removed 3 bases from V and 6 bases from J; junction bases left unmatched: 2. Germline V gene sequence: CDR1 SGHRS, CDR2 YFSETQ. The CDR3 consists of 12 residues.

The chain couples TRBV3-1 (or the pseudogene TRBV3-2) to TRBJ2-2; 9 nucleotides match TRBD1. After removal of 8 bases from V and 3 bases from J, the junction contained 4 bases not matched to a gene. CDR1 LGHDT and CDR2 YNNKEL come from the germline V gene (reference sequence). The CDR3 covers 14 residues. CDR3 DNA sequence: TGTGCCAGCTCGGACAGGGGATACACCGGGGAGCTGTTTTTT. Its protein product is CASSDRGYTGELFF.

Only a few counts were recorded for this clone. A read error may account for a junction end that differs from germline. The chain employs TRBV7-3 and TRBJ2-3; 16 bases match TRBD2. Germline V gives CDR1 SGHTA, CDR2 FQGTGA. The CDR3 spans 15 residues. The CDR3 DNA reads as TGTGCCAGCAGCCCGCGGGGACTAGCGGGGGGGCTTCTAAATTTT. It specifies CASSPRGLAGGLLNF.

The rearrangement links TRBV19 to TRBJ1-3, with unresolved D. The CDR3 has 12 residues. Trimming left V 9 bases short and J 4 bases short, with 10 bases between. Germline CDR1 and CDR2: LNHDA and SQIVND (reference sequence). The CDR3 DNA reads TGTGCCAGCATGCGTCTGGGAAACACCATATATTTT. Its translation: CASMRLGNTIYF.

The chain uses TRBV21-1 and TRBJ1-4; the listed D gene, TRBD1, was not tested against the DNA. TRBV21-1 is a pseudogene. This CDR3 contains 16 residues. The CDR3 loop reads CASSTPETGLNEKLFF. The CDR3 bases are TGTGCCAGCAGCACCCCAGAGACAGGCCTTAATGAAAAACTGTTTTTT.

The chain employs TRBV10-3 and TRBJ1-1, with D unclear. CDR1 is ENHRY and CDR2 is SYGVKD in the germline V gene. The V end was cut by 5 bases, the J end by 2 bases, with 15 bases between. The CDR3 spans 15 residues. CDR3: CAISLSLGANTEAFF. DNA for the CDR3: TGTGCCATCAGTTTAAGCCTCGGAGCAAACACTGAAGCTTTCTTT.

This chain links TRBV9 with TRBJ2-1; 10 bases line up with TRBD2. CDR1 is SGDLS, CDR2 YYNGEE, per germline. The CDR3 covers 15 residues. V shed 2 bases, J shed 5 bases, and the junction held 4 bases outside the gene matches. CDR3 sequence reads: CASSVSGGAHNEQFF. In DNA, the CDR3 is TGTGCCAGCAGCGTGAGCGGGGGGGCTCACAATGAGCAGTTCTTC.

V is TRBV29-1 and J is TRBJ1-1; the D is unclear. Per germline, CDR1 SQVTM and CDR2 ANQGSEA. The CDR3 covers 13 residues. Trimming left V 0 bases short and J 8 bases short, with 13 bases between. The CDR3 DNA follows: TGCAGCGTTGAAGATTGGAGGTCGGAGGAAGCTTTCTTT. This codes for CSVEDWRSEEAFF. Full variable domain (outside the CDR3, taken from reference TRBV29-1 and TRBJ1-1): SAVISQKPSRDICQRGTSLTIQCQVDSQVTMMFWYRQQPGQSLTLIATANQGSEATYESGFVIDKFPISRPNLTFSTLTVSNMSPEDSSIYLCSVEDWRSEEAFFGQGTRLTVV.

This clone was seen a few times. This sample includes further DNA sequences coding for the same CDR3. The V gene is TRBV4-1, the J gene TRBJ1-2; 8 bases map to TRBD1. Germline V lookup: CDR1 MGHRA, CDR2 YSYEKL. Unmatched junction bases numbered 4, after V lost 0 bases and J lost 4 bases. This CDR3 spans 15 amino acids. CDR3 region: CASSQEGQETYGYTF. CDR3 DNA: TGCGCCAGCAGCCAAGAGGGACAGGAGACCTATGGCTACACCTTC.

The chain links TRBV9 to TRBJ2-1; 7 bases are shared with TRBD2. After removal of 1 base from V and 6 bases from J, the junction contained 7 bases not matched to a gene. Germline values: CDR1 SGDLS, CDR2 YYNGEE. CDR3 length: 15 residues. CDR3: CASSVLTGGTNEQFF. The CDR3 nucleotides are TGTGCCAGCAGCGTACTTACGGGGGGAACCAATGAGCAGTTCTTC.

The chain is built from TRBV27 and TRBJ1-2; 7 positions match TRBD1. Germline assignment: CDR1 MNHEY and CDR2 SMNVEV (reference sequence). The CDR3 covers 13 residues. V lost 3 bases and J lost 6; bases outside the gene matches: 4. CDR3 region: CASSLVGGNGYTF. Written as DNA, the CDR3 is TGTGCCAGCAGTTTGGTAGGGGGCAATGGCTACACCTTC.

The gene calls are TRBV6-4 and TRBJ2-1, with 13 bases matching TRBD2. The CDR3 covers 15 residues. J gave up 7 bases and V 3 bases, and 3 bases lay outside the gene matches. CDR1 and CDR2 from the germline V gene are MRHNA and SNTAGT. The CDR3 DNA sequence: TGTGCCAGCAGTGAGAAACTAGCGGGGGGGAATGAGCAGTTCTTC. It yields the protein CASSEKLAGGNEQFF.